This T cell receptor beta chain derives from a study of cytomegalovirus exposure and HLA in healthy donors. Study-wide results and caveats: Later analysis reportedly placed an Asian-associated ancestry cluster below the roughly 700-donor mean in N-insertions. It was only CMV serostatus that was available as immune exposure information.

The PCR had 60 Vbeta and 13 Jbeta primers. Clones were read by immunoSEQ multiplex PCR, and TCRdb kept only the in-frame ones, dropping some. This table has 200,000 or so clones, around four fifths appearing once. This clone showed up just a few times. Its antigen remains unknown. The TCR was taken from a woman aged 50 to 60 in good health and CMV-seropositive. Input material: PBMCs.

Written as DNA, the CDR3 is TGTGCCAGTAACAAGAATGCTGCAACTAATGAAAAACTGTTTTTT. Protein: CASNKNAATNEKLFF. The rearrangement joins TRBV19 to TRBJ1-4; no definite D call. The CDR3 loop spans 15 amino acids. Germline V gene sequence: CDR1 LNHDA, CDR2 SQIVND (reference sequence). V was pared by 7 bases and J by 0 bases, with 12 bases between. Full variable domain (missing parts from reference TRBV19 and TRBJ1-4): DGGITQSPKYLFRKEGQNVTLSCEQNLNHDAMYWYRQDPGQGLRLIYYSQIVNDFQKGDIAEGYSVSREKKESFPLTVTSAQKNPTAFYLCASNKNAATNEKLFFGSGTQLSVL.